What follows are 9 T cell receptor beta chains derived from one specimen sequenced in a study of blood T cell repertoires in COVID-19 (dated by TCRdb to about 2020). The method was the immunoSEQ multiplex PCR assay. Not all clones reach the TCRdb copy of this immuneACCESS table, which keeps in-frame sequences only. Checked studies attribute under half of the gap to unresolved V genes and leave the rest unexplained. The sample contains about 260,000 clones, 86% of them found a single time. The ten biggest clones cover approximately 2% of the sample. Source material: peripheral blood. The receptors originated from a young man with active or convalescent COVID-19.

The rearrangement links TRBV6-5 to TRBJ1-2; a weak D match, TRBD1 (5 bases). The CDR3 sequence is 14 residues long. V was trimmed by 10 bases and J by 5 bases, leaving 20 bases between them. Germline lookup yields CDR1 MNHEY and CDR2 SVGAGI. As DNA, the CDR3 is TGTGCCACCACACACTCGGGGGACCCATATGGCTACACCTTC. This translates into CATTHSGDPYGYTF.

This sequence joins TRBV15 and TRBJ2-3; TRBD2 aligns across 9 bases. Germline V gives CDR1 LNHNV, CDR2 YYDKDF (reference sequence). Trimming cost V 0 bases and J 2 bases; bases outside gene matches: 6. The CDR3 loop spans 17 amino acids. CDR3 nucleotides: TGTGCCACCAGCAGAGATCGTGGCGGGGGGGCCACAGATACGCAGTATTTT. Translated: CATSRDRGGGATDTQYF.

The J gene is TRBJ2-1, the V gene TRBV24-1; TRBD2 matches 9 bases. J was trimmed by 4 bases and V by 3 bases; bases with no gene match: 9. The CDR3 contains 17 residues. CDR1 and CDR2 (germline): KGHDR, SFDVKD. The DNA for the CDR3 is TGTGCCACCAGTGATCCCGGGGCTAGCGGGGAGTACAATGAGCAGTTCTTC. Protein: CATSDPGASGEYNEQFF.

The chain employs TRBV7-9 and TRBJ2-1; 7 nucleotides align to TRBD2. In germline, CDR1 is SEHNR, CDR2 FQNEAQ (reference sequence). V dropped 0 bases and J dropped 5; count of bases not matched to a gene: 4. CDR3 length: 15 residues. CDR3 sequence reads: CASSLAASGNNEQFF. CDR3 nucleotide sequence: TGTGCCAGCAGCTTAGCGGCTAGCGGCAACAATGAGCAGTTCTTC.

The chain joins TRBV6-5 to TRBJ1-3; 8 nucleotides match TRBD1. CDR1 is MNHEY and CDR2 is SVGAGI in the germline V gene. Losses at the gene ends were 6 bases for V and 6 bases for J; bases not matched to a gene: 7. The CDR3 extends over 14 amino acids. In DNA form, the CDR3 reads TGTGCCAGCAGGGAGACAGGGGCTGAAAACACCATATATTTT. This codes for CASRETGAENTIYF.

The chain carries TRBV5-6 and TRBJ2-1; D perhaps matches TRBD2 (5 bases). The V gene lost 6 bases and the J gene lost 4 bases, with 17 bases spanning the gap. The CDR3 contains 15 residues. The V gene's germline CDR1 is SGHDT and CDR2 YYEEEE. The CDR3 coding sequence is TGTGCCAGCAACTCCGGACTGCTAGGGTACAATGAGCAGTTCTTC. This gives the protein CASNSGLLGYNEQFF.

This clone was observed a single time. The chain uses TRBV4-1 and TRBJ2-7; 9 bases map to TRBD1. The CDR3 contains 15 residues. The V and J ends lost 8 bases and 4 bases, in that order; junction bases with no gene match: 12. Germline-derived CDR1 and CDR2 are MGHRA and YSYEKL. CDR3 protein: CASAPAGQGYYEQYF. The CDR3 DNA reads TGCGCCAGCGCCCCCGCGGGACAGGGCTATTACGAGCAGTACTTC.

J is TRBJ1-1 and V is TRBV11-2; D unclear. The ends were cut back, 0 bases at V and 4 bases at J, with 12 bases in the middle. This CDR3 has 15 amino acids. Germline CDR1 reads SGHAT; CDR2 reads FQNNGV. DNA for the CDR3: TGTGCCAGCAGCTTAGATTCCGGGTCGGGCACTGAAGCTTTCTTT. Encoded protein: CASSLDSGSGTEAFF.

This chain connects TRBV6-2 or TRBV6-3 to TRBJ1-4; D unclear. This CDR3 region has 15 residues. Trimming pared 2 bases from V and 0 bases from J, leaving 7 bases between. In germline, CDR1 is MNHEY, CDR2 SVGEGT. DNA for the CDR3: TGTGCCAGCAGTTACAGACTGACAACTAATGAAAAACTGTTTTTT. Its translation is CASSYRLTTNEKLFF.